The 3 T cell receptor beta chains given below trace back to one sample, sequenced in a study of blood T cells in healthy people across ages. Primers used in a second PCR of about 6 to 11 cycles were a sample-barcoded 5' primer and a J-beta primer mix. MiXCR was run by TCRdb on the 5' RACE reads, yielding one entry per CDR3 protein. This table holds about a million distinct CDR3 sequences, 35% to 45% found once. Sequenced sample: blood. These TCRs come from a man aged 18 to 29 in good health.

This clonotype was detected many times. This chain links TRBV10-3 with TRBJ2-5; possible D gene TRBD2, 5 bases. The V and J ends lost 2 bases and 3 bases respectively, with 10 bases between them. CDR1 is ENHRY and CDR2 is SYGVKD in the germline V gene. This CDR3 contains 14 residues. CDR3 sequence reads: CAISEGRREETQYF. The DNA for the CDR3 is TGTGCCATCAGTGAGGGACGGCGGGAAGAGACCCAGTACTTC.

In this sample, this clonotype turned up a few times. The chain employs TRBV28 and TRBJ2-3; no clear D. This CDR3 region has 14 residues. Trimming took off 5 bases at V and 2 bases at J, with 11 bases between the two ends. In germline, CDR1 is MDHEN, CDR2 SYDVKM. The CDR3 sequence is CASSGQAVTDTQYF. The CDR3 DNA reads TGTGCCAGCAGTGGCCAGGCGGTCACAGATACGCAGTATTTT.

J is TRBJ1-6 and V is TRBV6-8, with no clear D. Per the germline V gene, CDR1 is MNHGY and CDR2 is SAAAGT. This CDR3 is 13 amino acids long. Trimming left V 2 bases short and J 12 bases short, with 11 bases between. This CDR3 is CASSYQEFGPLHF. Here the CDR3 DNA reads TGTGCCAGCAGTTACCAGGAGTTCGGACCCCTCCACTTT.